This entry describes one TCR beta chain. Antigen: not known. The CDR3 covers 21 residues. The V end was cut by 7 bases, the J end by 1 base, with 35 bases between. Germline CDR1 and CDR2: LNHDA and SQIVND (reference sequence). During the collection period, no donor immune events like infections were recorded. Libraries were prepared by immunoSEQ multiplex PCR; TCRdb keeps only in-frame clonotypes and omits some of them. The table records about 85,000 clones, about 88% of them present only once. This record belongs to a study of identifying expanded T cells in peripheral blood. Notes on the study in general: About 1.2 clones differed between technical replicates, versus about 17 and 20 over time. Clone count variance between roughly two-week samples rose with total template count.

The chain is built from TRBV19 and TRBJ2-7, with D perhaps assigned TRBD1 or TRBD2 (7 bases each). Sequenced sample: blood. This sequence originates from a person aged 18-70 years in good health. The DNA for the CDR3 is TGTGCCAGTACTATCTCGAGCGGGGAGGGGGCCTGGTATAGTGCGTCCTACGAGCAGTACTTC. The encoded protein is CASTISSGEGAWYSASYEQYF.